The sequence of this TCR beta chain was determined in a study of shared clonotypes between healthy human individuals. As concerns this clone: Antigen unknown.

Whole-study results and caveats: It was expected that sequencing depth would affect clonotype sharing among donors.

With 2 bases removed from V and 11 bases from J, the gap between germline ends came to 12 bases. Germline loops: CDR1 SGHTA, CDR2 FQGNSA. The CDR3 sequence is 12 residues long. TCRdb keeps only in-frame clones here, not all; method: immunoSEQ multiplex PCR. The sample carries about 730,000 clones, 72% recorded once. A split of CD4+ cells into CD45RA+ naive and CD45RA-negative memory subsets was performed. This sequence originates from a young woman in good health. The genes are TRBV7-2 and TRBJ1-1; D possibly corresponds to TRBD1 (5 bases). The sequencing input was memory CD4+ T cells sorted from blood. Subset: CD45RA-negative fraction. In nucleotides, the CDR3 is TGTGCCAGCAGCTTAATAAGTCGGGGGGCTTTCTTT. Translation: CASSLISRGAFF.